This T cell receptor beta chain appears in the sequencing data of a study of blood T cell repertoires in COVID-19. Recovery meant two consecutive negative NP/OP PCR tests, professional clearance, or resolved symptoms. The authors' processing: Amplification with reference gene primers provided the estimates of nucleated cell counts. The protocol was immunoSEQ multiplex PCR, while the TCRdb copy is restricted to in-frame clones and leaves out a portion. V and J calls and clone size are as listed in that table; D and trimming were resolved from the DNA. The repertoire holds about 250,000 clones, with about nine tenths as singletons. Specimen: PBMCs or T cells enriched from blood (not recorded which). The receptor was derived from a man aged 35 to 55 who had recovered from COVID-19.

The CDR3 here is CASRQGYNEQFF. CDR3 nucleotide sequence: TGTGCCAGCAGACAGGGATACAATGAGCAGTTCTTC. This chain links TRBV12-3 or TRBV12-4 with TRBJ2-1; tentative D call: TRBD1 (6 bases). The V end lost 6 bases, the J end lost 4 bases, and 7 bases lay between the germline ends. The CDR3 is made up of 12 amino acids.